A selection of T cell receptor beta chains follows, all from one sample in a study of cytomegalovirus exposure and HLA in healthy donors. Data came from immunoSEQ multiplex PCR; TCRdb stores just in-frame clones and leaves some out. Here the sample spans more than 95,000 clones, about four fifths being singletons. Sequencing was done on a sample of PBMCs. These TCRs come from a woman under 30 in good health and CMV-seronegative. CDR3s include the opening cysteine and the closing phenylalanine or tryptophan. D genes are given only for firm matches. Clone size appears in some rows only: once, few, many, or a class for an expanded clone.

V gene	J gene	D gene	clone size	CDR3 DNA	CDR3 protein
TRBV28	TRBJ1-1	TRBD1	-	TGTGCCAGCACCATACAGGGGACCAGGGGCACTGAAGCTTTCTTT	CASTIQGTRGTEAFF
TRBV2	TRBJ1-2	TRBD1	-	TGTGCCAGCAGCGGGACAGGGTACCGCTATGGCTACACCTTC	CASSGTGYRYGYTF
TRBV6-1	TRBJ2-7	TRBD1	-	TGTGCCAGTAGGGTCCGGGACAGGGGGTATGGCGAGCAGTACTTC	CASRVRDRGYGEQYF
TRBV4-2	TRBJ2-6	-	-	TGTGCCAGCAGCCAAGAGGCCAGTGGTTTCTCCGGGGCCAACGTCCTGACTTTC	CASSQEASGFSGANVLTF
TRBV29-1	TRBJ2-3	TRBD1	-	TGCAGCGTTGAAGGGCCCTCACAGGGGGCAACGCAGTATTTT	CSVEGPSQGATQYF
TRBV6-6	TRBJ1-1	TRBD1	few	TGTGCCAGCAGTAAGGACAGGGTCGCTGAAGCTTTCTTT	CASSKDRVAEAFF
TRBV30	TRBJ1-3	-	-	TGTGCCTGGGAGCGGACAGCTGGAAACACCATATATTTT	CAWERTAGNTIYF
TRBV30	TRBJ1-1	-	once	TGTGCCTGGAGAATAGGACTGCAAAGGAACACTGAAGCTTTCTTT	CAWRIGLQRNTEAFF
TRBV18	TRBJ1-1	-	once	TGTGCCAGCTCACCCAGGGGAGACGGCACTGAAGCTTTCTTT	CASSPRGDGTEAFF
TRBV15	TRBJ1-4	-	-	TGTGCCACCAGCAGAGATCCCTGGAACACCGGGGAAAAACTGTTTTTT	CATSRDPWNTGEKLFF
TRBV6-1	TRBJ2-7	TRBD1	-	TGTGCCAGCAGTGTGACAGGGGGGTACGAGCAGTACTTC	CASSVTGGYEQYF
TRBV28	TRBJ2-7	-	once	TGTGCCAACCGCCGGGGAAGACCCCACGAGCAGTACTTC	CANRRGRPHEQYF
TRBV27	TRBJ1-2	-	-	TGTGCCAGCAGTTTTGGGGACACCCACTATGGCTACACCTTC	CASSFGDTHYGYTF
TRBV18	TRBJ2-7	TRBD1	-	TGTGCCAGCTCACCTCCGGAAAGGGGGCTCAGGGAGCAGTACTTC	CASSPPERGLREQYF
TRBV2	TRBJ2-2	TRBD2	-	TGTGCCAGCAAGGCTAGCGGGGTCGGGGAGCTGTTTTTT	CASKASGVGELFF
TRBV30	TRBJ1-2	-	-	TGTGCCCGCCACGGGACTTTTGATGGCTACACCTTC	CARHGTFDGYTF
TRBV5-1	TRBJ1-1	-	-	TGCGCCAGCAGCCCGACTTGGGGGCGCCCAGGTAACACTGAAGCTTTCTTT	CASSPTWGRPGNTEAFF
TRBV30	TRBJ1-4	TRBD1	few	TGTGCCTGGAGTGTACGTCTCCGACAGGGTTGGAAGGAAAAACTGTTTTTT	CAWSVRLRQGWKEKLFF
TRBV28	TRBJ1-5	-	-	TGTGCCAGCAGTATCGGACAGTTCAATAGCAATCAGCCCCAGCATTTT	CASSIGQFNSNQPQHF
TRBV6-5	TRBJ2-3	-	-	TGTGCCAGCAGTTACTACGGCCCCCAGGGGACGCAGTATTTT	CASSYYGPQGTQYF
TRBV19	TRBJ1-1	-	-	TGTGCCAGTAGTATGTCCCACTTGAACACTGAAGCTTTCTTT	CASSMSHLNTEAFF
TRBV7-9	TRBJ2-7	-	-	TGTGCCAGCAGTCCTGGCGGCCCCTCCTACGAGCAGTACTTC	CASSPGGPSYEQYF
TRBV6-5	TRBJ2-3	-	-	TGTGCCAGCAGTTATACGACTAGCACAGATACGCAGTATTTT	CASSYTTSTDTQYF
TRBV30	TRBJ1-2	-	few	TGTGCCTGGAGTCCTGACACTAACTATGGCTACACCTTC	CAWSPDTNYGYTF
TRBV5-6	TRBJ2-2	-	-	TGTGCCAGCAGCTTTACCGGGACAACGAACACCGGGGAGCTGTTTTTT	CASSFTGTTNTGELFF
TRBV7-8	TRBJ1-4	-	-	TGTGCCAGCAGCTACCATCCCACAGGGCTCGAAAAACTGTTTTTT	CASSYHPTGLEKLFF
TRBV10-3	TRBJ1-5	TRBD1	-	TGTGCCACCGGGACAGGGGGCATCTACAATCAGCCCCAGCATTTT	CATGTGGIYNQPQHF
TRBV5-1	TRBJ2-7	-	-	TGCGCCAGCAGCTTGGGAGCGGGCCCGGCACACGAGCAGTACTTC	CASSLGAGPAHEQYF
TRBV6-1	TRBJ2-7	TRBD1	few	TGTGCCAGCAGTGATGGGGGACAGGCCTACGAGCAGTACTTC	CASSDGGQAYEQYF
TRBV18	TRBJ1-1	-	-	TGTGCCAGCTCACCACGGGCGTCAGGAGGGAGCACTGAAGCTTTCTTT	CASSPRASGGSTEAFF
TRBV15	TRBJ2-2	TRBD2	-	TGTGCCACCCAAGCGGGGGGAAAAACCGGGGAGCTGTTTTTT	CATQAGGKTGELFF
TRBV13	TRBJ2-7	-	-	TGTGCCAGCAGCTCGCTTACTGGGGCTGGACACGAGCAGTACTTC	CASSSLTGAGHEQYF
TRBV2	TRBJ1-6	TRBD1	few	TGTGCCAGCAGTGAAGGGGACAGAATCTATAATTCACCCCTCCACTTT	CASSEGDRIYNSPLHF
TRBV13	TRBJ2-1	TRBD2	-	TGTGCCAGCAGTTATGGGACTAGCGGGGGCTTAAGCTCCTACAATGAGCAGTTCTTC	CASSYGTSGGLSSYNEQFF
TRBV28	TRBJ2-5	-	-	TGTGCCAGCAGTTCAGGGGACCGCCAAGAGACCCAGTACTTC	CASSSGDRQETQYF
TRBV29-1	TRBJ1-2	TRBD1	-	TGCAGCGCTACCGGGACAGGGGGCGAGTGGAACTATGGCTACACCTTC	CSATGTGGEWNYGYTF
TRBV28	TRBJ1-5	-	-	TGTGCCAGCAGTAGAGGACAGAGCAATCAGCCCCAGCATTTT	CASSRGQSNQPQHF
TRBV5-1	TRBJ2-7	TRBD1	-	TGCGCCAGCACCTACGGGACAGGGGGCTCCTACGAGCAGTACTTC	CASTYGTGGSYEQYF
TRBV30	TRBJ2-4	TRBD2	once	TGTGCCTGGAGCATCGGGACTAGCGGGGGGCCACCGCATCCTTTGGACATTCAGTACTTC	CAWSIGTSGGPPHPLDIQYF
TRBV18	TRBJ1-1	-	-	TGTGCCAGCTCCCTGGACAGAAGGAAACCGAACACTGAAGCTTTCTTT	CASSLDRRKPNTEAFF
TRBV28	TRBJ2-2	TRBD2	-	TGTGCCAGCAGTCAACTAGCGGGGCGGGAGCTGTTTTTT	CASSQLAGRELFF
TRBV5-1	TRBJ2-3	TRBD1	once	TGCGCCAGCTCGCCTGGGACAGGGTACACAGATACGCAGTATTTT	CASSPGTGYTDTQYF
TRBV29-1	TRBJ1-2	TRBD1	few	TGCACTTCGACAGGGGAAGATGGCTACACCTTC	CTSTGEDGYTF
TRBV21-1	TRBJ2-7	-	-	TGTGCCAGCAGCAAGGAGTCAGCCCCATACTTCGAGCAGTACTTC	CASSKESAPYFEQYF
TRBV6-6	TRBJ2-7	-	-	TGTGCCAGCAGCCGCGGAGAGTCTTTCTCCTACGAGCAGTACTTC	CASSRGESFSYEQYF
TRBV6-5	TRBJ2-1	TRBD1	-	TGTGCCAGCAGTTACTCCGGGACAGGGGCCTACAATGAGCAGTTCTTC	CASSYSGTGAYNEQFF
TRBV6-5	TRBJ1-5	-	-	TGTGCCAGCAGTTACACCCCCAGGGAGCCCCAGCATTTT	CASSYTPREPQHF
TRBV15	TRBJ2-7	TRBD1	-	TGTGCCACCCGGACAGGGCGATCCTACGAGCAGTACTTC	CATRTGRSYEQYF
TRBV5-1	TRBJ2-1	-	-	TGCGCCAGCAGCTTTACAGGGAGTCTAAGTTTGGGTGAGCAGTTCTTC	CASSFTGSLSLGEQFF
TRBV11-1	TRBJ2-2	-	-	TGTGCCAGCAGCTTGGGAGGCAGGCAGGCCGGGGAGCTGTTTTTT	CASSLGGRQAGELFF
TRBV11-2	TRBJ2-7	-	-	TGTGCCAGCAGCTTACACATAGCCTTTTCCTACGAGCAGTACTTC	CASSLHIAFSYEQYF
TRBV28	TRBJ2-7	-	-	TGTGCCAGCAACGCCGGTTCCTACGAGCAGTACTTC	CASNAGSYEQYF
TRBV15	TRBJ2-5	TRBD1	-	TGTGCCACCAGCAGATCTAGCCACAGGGGAGAGACCCAGTACTTC	CATSRSSHRGETQYF
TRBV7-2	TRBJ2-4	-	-	TGTGCCAGCAGCTTAGCGACTATTCAGTACTTC	CASSLATIQYF
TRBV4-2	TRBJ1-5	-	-	TGTGCCAGCAGCCAAGACCCACAGGGAGGCAATCAGCCCCAGCATTTT	CASSQDPQGGNQPQHF
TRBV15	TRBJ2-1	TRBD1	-	TGTGCCACCAGCAGAGGGGGACAGGCAAACAATGAGCAGTTCTTC	CATSRGGQANNEQFF
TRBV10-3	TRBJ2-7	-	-	TGTGCCATCAGTGACTCCCCGCCGACAGTTTACGAGCAGTACTTC	CAISDSPPTVYEQYF
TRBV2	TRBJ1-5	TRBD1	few	TGTGCCAGCGATAAGGGGGCAGGGGGCAATCAGCCCCAGCATTTT	CASDKGAGGNQPQHF